The sequence of this T cell receptor beta chain was determined in a study of shared clonotypes between healthy human individuals (dated by TCRdb to 2018 to 2021). General notes on the study: The cohort included three men and a couple of women between 18 and 49 years of age. Different laboratories and diverse techniques were used to prepare libraries and sequence TCR repertoires, to increase sequencing depth and limit assay-specific biases. To estimate repertoire size and how much clonotype sharing occurs between individuals, the study deeply sequenced the blood TCR repertoires of 4 to 6 healthy adults. Between about 0.85 and 8.9 billion PBMCs per donor were obtained by leukapheresis.

The germline V gene provides CDR1 SGHDT and CDR2 YYEEEE. Taken from cysteine to phenylalanine, the CDR3 has 13 residues. The retained sequence is limited to the CDR3, 39 bases, with the frame set at the first base. Between the V and J ends, shortened by 1 base and 5 bases respectively, the junction contains 9 bases. Remarks on this clone: Its antigen target is currently unknown. No base qualities exist here, and no much larger clone lies one base off it.

Using the deep immunoSEQ assay, TCR CDR3 regions were amplified from genomic DNA by multiplex PCR. Extracted genomic DNA from each cell subset was spread evenly across all wells of several immunoSEQ 96-well plates, with each plate serving as a replicate. For unsorted PBMC, approximately 300 ng of genomic DNA, equivalent to 25,000 to 35,000 T cell genomes, went into each replicate PCR. Genomic DNA from unsorted PBMC was sequenced over ten immunoSEQ deep assay plates. Purified libraries were quantified with a Qubit 3.0 fluorometer, sized on a Bioanalyzer 2100, and re-quantified with the KAPA Library Quantification kit. Every immunoSEQ 96-well plate was sequenced on a dedicated single-read 150-cycle Illumina NextSeq 550 flow cell. On the authors' methods: Because the immunoSEQ output held only junctional sequences and lacked quality scores, the filtering could not match the filtering applied to full-length reads. Sequences were annotated with PyIR, a Python wrapper for IgBLAST v1.9, and V/J genes and CDR3 were assigned using IMGT germline references. Reads were filtered out if the reads had weak V/J assignments (E-value above 1e-6), no CDR3, stop codons, out-of-frame junctions, or ambiguous translated residues. V3J clonotypes were defined as sequences sharing the same inferred V gene, J gene, and CDR3 amino acid sequence. To compute the percentage overlap between repertoires, the number of shared unique clonotypes was divided by the size of the smaller repertoire. RTK rarefaction, the Chao1 estimator, and Recon v2.1 estimates of unobserved clonotypes were used to assess repertoire richness. TCRdb obtained this table from immuneACCESS and retained in-frame rearrangements with V and J assigned. These tables miss some clones; where compared with another copy, unresolved V genes account for less than half of the shortfall, and the remainder is unexplained. V and J calls and clone size are copied from that table; D and trimming were computed from the DNA. This sample comprises fewer than 550,000 clones, almost 80% of them detected only once. Jointly, the top ten make up approximately 12% of the sample.

Healthy HIV-negative adults with no recently reported acute infections or vaccinations were included as donors. All donors were Caucasian adults living in Nashville, Tennessee, USA. In the unsorted samples, approximately 85 million PBMCs were counted, and genomic DNA was extracted using the QIAamp DNA Blood Mini kit. After blood collection by leukapheresis, PBMCs were isolated using Ficoll-Histopaque density gradient centrifugation and then cryopreserved in the vapor phase of liquid nitrogen. Broader findings and caveats from the paper: Pairwise subsampling led to the expectation that sequencing depth would affect the degree of clonotype sharing among donors. Because the study included a small number of donors, the genetic and exposure-history diversity represented was limited. Sampling was limited to blood, and TCR repertoires in tissue likely differ from TCR repertoires in blood.

This clonotype was sampled from a woman aged 40 to 49 in good health. Some clones in this sample may be carry-over from other donors' samples. The chain joins TRBV5-6 to TRBJ2-5; the D match is possibly TRBD1 or TRBD2, with 5 bases aligned in each. Sample: PBMCs. The CDR3 protein is CASSLSGTETQYF. The DNA sequence follows: TGTGCCAGCAGCTTGTCTGGGACGGAGACCCAGTACTTC.